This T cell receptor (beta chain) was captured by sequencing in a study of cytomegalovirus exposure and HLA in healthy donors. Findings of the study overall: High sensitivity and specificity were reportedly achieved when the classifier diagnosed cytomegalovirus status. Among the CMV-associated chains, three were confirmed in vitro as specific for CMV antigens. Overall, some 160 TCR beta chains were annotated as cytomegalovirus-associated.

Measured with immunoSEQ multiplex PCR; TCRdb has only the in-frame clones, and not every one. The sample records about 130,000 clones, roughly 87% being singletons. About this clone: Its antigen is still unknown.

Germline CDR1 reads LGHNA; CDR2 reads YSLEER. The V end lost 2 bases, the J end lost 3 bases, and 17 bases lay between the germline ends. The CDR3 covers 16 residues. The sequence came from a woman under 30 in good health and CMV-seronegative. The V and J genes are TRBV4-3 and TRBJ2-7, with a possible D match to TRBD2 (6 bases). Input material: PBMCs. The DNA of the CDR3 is TGCGCCAGCAGCCAATCGGGGACTCCGGCGGACTACGAGCAGTACTTC. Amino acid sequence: CASSQSGTPADYEQYF.